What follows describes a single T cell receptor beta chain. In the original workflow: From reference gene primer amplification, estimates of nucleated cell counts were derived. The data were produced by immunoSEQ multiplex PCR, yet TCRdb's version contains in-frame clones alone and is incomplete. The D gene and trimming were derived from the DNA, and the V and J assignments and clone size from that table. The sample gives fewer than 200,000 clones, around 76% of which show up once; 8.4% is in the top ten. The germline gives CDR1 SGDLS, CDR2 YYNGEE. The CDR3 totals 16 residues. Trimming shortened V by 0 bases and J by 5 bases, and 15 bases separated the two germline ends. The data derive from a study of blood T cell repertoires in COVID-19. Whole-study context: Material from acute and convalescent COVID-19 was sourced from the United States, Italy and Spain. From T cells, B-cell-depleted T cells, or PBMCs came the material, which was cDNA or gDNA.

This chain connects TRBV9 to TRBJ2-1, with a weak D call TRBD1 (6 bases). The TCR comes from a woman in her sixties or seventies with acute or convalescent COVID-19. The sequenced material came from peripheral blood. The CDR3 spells CASSVDPRAGDNEQFF. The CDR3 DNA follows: TGTGCCAGCAGCGTAGACCCTCGGGCAGGGGACAATGAGCAGTTCTTC.